This T cell receptor beta chain comes out of a study of T cell responses to AZD1222 COVID-19 vaccine. Profiling relied on immunoSEQ multiplex PCR, and the TCRdb table lists in-frame clones only, not all of them. The sample yields approximately 70,000 clones, about nine tenths seen once. CDR3 length: 14 residues. Trimming took off 11 bases at V and 2 bases at J, with 17 bases between the two ends. The V gene's germline CDR1 is SGHTA and CDR2 FQGNSA. The V call is TRBV7-2, the J call TRBJ2-3, with a weak D call TRBD2 (5 bases). This TCR was recovered from an adult in good health. Source: peripheral blood, taken on day 0 of AZD1222 vaccination. The CDR3 region is CAAAEDSFTDTQYF. CDR3 nucleotide sequence: TGTGCCGCAGCGGAGGACTCCTTCACAGATACGCAGTATTTT. Filled out from reference TRBV7-2 and TRBJ2-3, the complete variable domain reads GAGVSQSPSNKVTEKGKDVELRCDPISGHTALYWYRQSLGQGLEFLIYFQGNSAPDKSGLPSDRFSAERTGGSVSTLTIQRTQQEDSAVYLCAAAEDSFTDTQYFGPGTRLTVL.